Shown below are 32 T cell receptor beta chains from a single sample sequenced in a study of shared clonotypes between healthy human individuals. Positively selected for CCR7, the CD45RO-negative cells used as naive CD8 cells excluded terminally differentiated effector memory CD45RA+ cells. Profiling relied on immunoSEQ multiplex PCR, and the TCRdb table lists in-frame clones only, not all of them. This sample has about 2.1 million clones, with around 93% found just once. The sample taken for sequencing was naive CD8+ T cells from PBMCs. The receptor source for this set is a man between 18 and 29 years old in good health. Some clones in this sample may be carry-over from other donors' samples.

This clone was counted between two and nine times. The rearrangement links TRBV7-9 to TRBJ1-5, with D unclear. Trimming shortened V by 5 bases and J by 2 bases, and 19 bases separated the two germline ends. The CDR3 is 17 amino acids. The V gene's germline CDR1 is SEHNR and CDR2 FQNEAQ (reference sequence). Here the CDR3 DNA reads TGTGCCAGCAGCCATCCCGGGTTTGAGGAGGGCAATCAGCCCCAGCATTTT. This translates into CASSHPGFEEGNQPQHF. Full variable domain (remainder filled in from reference TRBV7-9 and TRBJ1-5): DTGVSQNPRHKITKRGQNVTFRCDPISEHNRLYWYRQTLGQGPEFLTYFQNEAQLEKSRLLSDRFSAERPKGSFSTLEIQRTEQGDSAMYLCASSHPGFEEGNQPQHFGDGTRLSIL.

The chain employs TRBV19 and TRBJ2-7, with 9 bases lining up with TRBD1. CDR3 length equals 13 residues. V dropped 6 bases and J dropped 6; count of bases not matched to a gene: 6. Per the germline V gene, CDR1 is LNHDA and CDR2 is SQIVND (reference sequence). CDR3 protein: CASRKDRGGEQYF. CDR3 DNA: TGTGCCAGTAGGAAGGACAGGGGCGGCGAGCAGTACTTC. The variable domain in full, completed from reference TRBV19 and TRBJ2-7, reads DGGITQSPKYLFRKEGQNVTLSCEQNLNHDAMYWYRQDPGQGLRLIYYSQIVNDFQKGDIAEGYSVSREKKESFPLTVTSAQKNPTAFYLCASRKDRGGEQYFGPGTRLTVT.

The CDR3 sequence: CASSPDERDSISYEQYF. CDR3 DNA sequence: TGTGCCAGCTCACCGGACGAGAGAGACAGTATCTCCTACGAGCAGTACTTC. The rearrangement joins TRBV18 to TRBJ2-7; perhaps TRBD1 as D (5 bases). The V end was cut by 3 bases, the J end by 0 bases, with 18 bases between. Per germline, CDR1 KGHSH and CDR2 LQKENI. This CDR3 spans 17 amino acids.

Turning to this clone: In the same sample, other DNA sequences code for this CDR3. The chain carries TRBV6-5 and TRBJ2-7; 7 bases align to TRBD1. Germline values: CDR1 MNHEY, CDR2 SVGAGI. V lost 0 bases to trimming and J lost 2 bases; unmatched junction nucleotides: 1. This CDR3 region has 14 residues. CDR3 DNA: TGTGCCAGCAGTTACTCCCAGGGGGCCTACGAGCAGTACTTC. As protein: CASSYSQGAYEQYF.

This clone was counted once. The chain employs TRBV7-9 and TRBJ2-1, with TRBD2 matching over 7 bases. V lost 5 bases to trimming and J lost 6 bases; unmatched junction nucleotides: 13. The CDR3 runs 16 residues. Germline V gene lookup returns CDR1 SEHNR and CDR2 FQNEAQ (reference sequence). This CDR3 reads CASSPHLRDYINEQFF. The CDR3, as DNA: TGTGCCAGCAGCCCTCACCTCCGGGACTATATCAATGAGCAGTTCTTC. Looking up the rest from reference TRBV7-9 and TRBJ2-1 gives the full variable domain: DTGVSQNPRHKITKRGQNVTFRCDPISEHNRLYWYRQTLGQGPEFLTYFQNEAQLEKSRLLSDRFSAERPKGSFSTLEIQRTEQGDSAMYLCASSPHLRDYINEQFFGPGTRLTVL.

The CDR3 DNA sequence: TGTGCCAGCAGCCCGGGACTAGCGGGAGGCGACACCGGGGAGCTGTTTTTT. Translating it yields CASSPGLAGGDTGELFF. The chain uses TRBV7-8 and TRBJ2-2, with 15 positions matching TRBD2. The CDR3 sequence is 17 residues long. CDR1 and CDR2 (germline): SGHVS, FQNEAQ. Trimming at V came to 5 bases and at J to 3 bases, leaving 4 bases not matched to a gene.

This clone was found a few times. V gene TRBV28 combines with J gene TRBJ2-7; possible D gene TRBD2, 5 bases. Trimming took 3 bases from V and 7 from J, leaving 10 bases between them. Germline V gene sequence: CDR1 MDHEN, CDR2 SYDVKM. The CDR3 extends over 12 amino acids. The chain's CDR3 is CASSFGLWEQYF. In nucleotides, the CDR3 is TGTGCCAGCAGTTTCGGACTGTGGGAGCAGTACTTC. Variable domain in full (rest from reference TRBV28 and TRBJ2-7): DVKVTQSSRYLVKRTGEKVFLECVQDMDHENMFWYRQDPGLGLRLIYFSYDVKMKEKGDIPEGYSVSREKKERFSLILESASTNQTSMYLCASSFGLWEQYFGPGTRLTVT.

This chain connects TRBV11-2 to TRBJ2-2; D is possibly TRBD2 (5 bases). The V end was cut by 3 bases, the J end by 5 bases, with 7 bases between. The germline V gene encodes CDR1 SGHAT and CDR2 FQNNGV. This CDR3 has 13 amino acids. DNA for the CDR3: TGTGCCAGCAGCTTCCAGCGGACCGGGGAGCTGTTTTTT. It codes for CASSFQRTGELFF.

The V gene is TRBV7-3, the J gene TRBJ1-4; 9 bases fit TRBD1. Germline V CDR1 and CDR2: SGHTA, FQGTGA. The ends lost 4 bases at V and 5 bases at J; junction bases unmatched: 2. This CDR3 spans 14 amino acids. Here the CDR3 DNA reads TGTGCCAGCAGCTCGACAGGGGGAAATGAAAAACTGTTTTTT. Its protein product is CASSSTGGNEKLFF.

The chain uses TRBV27 and TRBJ1-2; D may be TRBD1 (5 bases). V lost 6 bases to trimming and J lost 2 bases, with 10 bases between them. This CDR3 is 13 amino acids long. Germline V CDR1 and CDR2: MNHEY, SMNVEV (reference sequence). CDR3 amino acids: CASSVGENYGYTF. The CDR3 bases are TGTGCCAGCAGCGTAGGGGAGAACTATGGCTACACCTTC.

V and J are TRBV19 and TRBJ2-2; D ambiguous. The CDR3 extends over 11 amino acids. The V and J ends lost 9 bases and 6 bases respectively, with 8 bases between them. The V gene's germline CDR1 is LNHDA and CDR2 SQIVND (reference sequence). For the CDR3, the DNA is TGTGCCAGCGGGTTTTCCGGGGAGCTGTTTTTT. Protein: CASGFSGELFF.

This clone showed up just once. The rearrangement joins TRBV13 to TRBJ1-2; D perhaps matches TRBD1 (6 bases). Trimming stripped 0 bases from V and 3 bases from J, with 14 bases between. The V gene's germline CDR1 is PRHDT and CDR2 FYEKMQ (reference sequence). The CDR3 loop spans 16 amino acids. The chain's CDR3 is CASSLGIRAGDYGYTF. DNA for the CDR3: TGTGCCAGCAGCTTAGGGATCCGTGCAGGGGACTATGGCTACACCTTC.

This clone is a singleton in its sample. The rearrangement joins TRBV5-1 to TRBJ2-5; 8 bases fit TRBD2. Germline lookup yields CDR1 SGHRS and CDR2 YFSETQ. The J segment lost 4 bases and the V segment lost 9 bases, leaving 8 bases of the junction unmatched. The CDR3 spans 13 residues. The chain's CDR3 is CATPGGAGETQYF. Written as DNA, the CDR3 is TGCGCCACCCCGGGGGGGGCGGGAGAGACCCAGTACTTC.

The table lists this clone with a count of one. The chain is built from TRBV5-1 and TRBJ2-7; TRBD1 matches at 9 bases. Germline V gene data show CDR1 as SGHRS and CDR2 as YFSETQ. Germline trimming cut 3 bases from V and 4 bases from J; bases unmatched to any gene: 8. The CDR3 sequence is 15 residues long. The CDR3 nucleotides are TGCGCCAGCAGCTCCTCTCCCGGACAGGGGTACGAGCAGTACTTC. Translating gives CASSSSPGQGYEQYF.

The chain recombines TRBV2 with TRBJ2-2, with 9 bases fitting TRBD2. The germline V gene encodes CDR1 SNHLY and CDR2 FYNNEI. The CDR3 loop spans 17 amino acids. The J segment lost 0 bases and the V segment lost 4 bases, leaving 6 bases of the junction unmatched. CDR3 sequence: CASSVDTSGPNTGELFF. For the CDR3, the DNA is TGTGCCAGCAGTGTTGACACTAGCGGGCCGAACACCGGGGAGCTGTTTTTT.

The chain employs TRBV27 and TRBJ2-1; no definite D call. The V gene's germline CDR1 is MNHEY and CDR2 SMNVEV (reference sequence). The CDR3 spans 16 residues. Trimming removed 5 bases at V and 7 bases at J, with 21 bases between. CDR3 protein: CASSPLRASLGNEQFF. The CDR3 nucleotides read TGTGCCAGCAGTCCCCTCCGGGCCTCCCTTGGGAATGAGCAGTTCTTC.

The gene calls are TRBV4-1 and TRBJ2-1, with a weak D call TRBD2 (5 bases). Between the trimmed V and J ends, which lost 0 bases and 11 bases, there was a span of 14 bases. CDR1 and CDR2 (germline): MGHRA, YSYEKL. The CDR3 length is 14 residues. Here the CDR3 reads CASSQDPAGQKQFF. CDR3 bases: TGCGCCAGCAGCCAAGACCCGGCGGGCCAGAAGCAGTTCTTC.

In the case of this clone: Other DNA sequences in the sample encode the same CDR3. This chain links TRBV27 with TRBJ2-7; D gene uncertain. Germline V CDR1 and CDR2: MNHEY, SMNVEV (reference sequence). The CDR3 has 11 amino acids. Trimming took 5 bases from V and 3 from J, leaving 5 bases between them. The CDR3 loop reads CASSPGYEQYF. The CDR3 DNA follows: TGTGCCAGCAGTCCAGGCTACGAGCAGTACTTC.

The sample holds a few counts of this clone. The chain links TRBV5-1 to TRBJ1-2, with 7 bases aligning to TRBD1. The CDR3 covers 14 residues. The germline V gene encodes CDR1 SGHRS and CDR2 YFSETQ. The J segment lost 5 bases and the V segment lost 0 bases, leaving 4 bases of the junction unmatched. This CDR3 is CASSLDPGGYGYTF. Written as DNA, the CDR3 is TGCGCCAGCAGCTTGGACCCAGGGGGGTATGGCTACACCTTC.

The CDR3 here is CASSPQVGYLVPDTQYF. CDR3 sequence (DNA): TGTGCCAGCTCACCTCAGGTCGGGTATCTTGTCCCAGATACGCAGTATTTT. The J gene is TRBJ2-3, the V gene TRBV18; D uncertain. CDR3 size: 17 residues. Deletions cut 3 bases from V and 4 bases from J, with 20 bases between. Per germline, CDR1 KGHSH and CDR2 LQKENI.

On this clone: The same CDR3 also results from other DNA sequences found in this sample. The chain combines TRBV19 with TRBJ1-1; D is undetermined. Germline loops: CDR1 LNHDA, CDR2 SQIVND (reference sequence). The CDR3 runs to 13 residues. Trimming removed 6 bases from V and 1 base from J, with 9 bases in between. For the CDR3, the DNA is TGTGCCAGTAGAACAACCGGGAACACTGAAGCTTTCTTT. This translates into CASRTTGNTEAFF.

The chain employs TRBV28 and TRBJ2-7; 7 bases map to TRBD1. Trimming cost V 7 bases and J 3 bases; bases outside gene matches: 9. The CDR3 is made up of 14 amino acids. The germline V gene has CDR1 MDHEN and CDR2 SYDVKM. The CDR3 sequence is CASTALDRDYEQYF. The CDR3 DNA reads TGTGCCAGCACTGCCCTAGACAGGGACTACGAGCAGTACTTC.

The chain links TRBV19 to TRBJ2-1, with 9 bases fitting TRBD2. The V and J ends lost 10 bases and 6 bases, in that order; junction bases with no gene match: 1. This CDR3 comprises 11 residues. In germline, CDR1 is LNHDA, CDR2 SQIVND (reference sequence). The CDR3 reads CATREGNEQFF. The DNA of the CDR3 is TGTGCCACGCGGGAGGGCAATGAGCAGTTCTTC.

This clone has only a few counts. J is TRBJ2-7 and V is TRBV6-5; D uncertain. Per the germline V gene, CDR1 is MNHEY and CDR2 is SVGAGI. This CDR3 comprises 14 residues. V shed 4 bases and J shed 3 bases, with 13 bases lying between them. CDR3 residues: CASSSLGQRYEQYF. The CDR3 region has the DNA TGTGCCAGCAGTTCCTTGGGCCAGCGCTACGAGCAGTACTTC.

The rearrangement uses TRBV5-1 and TRBJ2-5, with D perhaps matching TRBD1 or TRBD2 (5 bases each). This CDR3 comprises 14 residues. V shed 3 bases and J shed 3 bases, with 12 bases lying between them. Germline CDR1 is SGHRS and CDR2 is YFSETQ. The CDR3 loop is CASSSGTQKETQYF. The CDR3, as DNA: TGCGCCAGCAGCTCCGGGACCCAAAAAGAGACCCAGTACTTC. The full variable domain, its missing parts supplied by reference TRBV5-1 and TRBJ2-5, is KAGVTQTPRYLIKTRGQQVTLSCSPISGHRSVSWYQQTPGQGLQFLFEYFSETQRNKGNFPGRFSGRQFSNSRSEMNVSTLELGDSALYLCASSSGTQKETQYFGPGTRLLVL.

As regards this clone: It is unclear where the CDR3 begins or ends on the DNA, so no DNA is shown, and the CDR3 is as TCRdb lists it. This rearrangement joins TRBV19 to TRBJ1-2. Germline loops: CDR1 LNHDA, CDR2 SQIVND (reference sequence). The CDR3 region is 13 residues in length, termini included. CDR3 sequence: CASTSGQNYGYTF.

This sequence joins TRBV5-1 and TRBJ2-6; the D is unclear. Germline CDR1 and CDR2: SGHRS and YFSETQ. V gave up 0 bases and J gave up 4 bases, with 8 bases separating them. This CDR3 comprises 15 residues. CDR3 amino acids: CASSLAAVGANVLTF. DNA of the CDR3: TGCGCCAGCAGCTTGGCGGCGGTCGGGGCCAACGTCCTGACTTTC.

V usage is TRBV7-6 and J usage is TRBJ2-2; TRBD1 is a possible D gene (6 bases). Germline assignment: CDR1 SGHVS and CDR2 FNYEAQ. Trimming removed 1 base at V and 3 bases at J, with 15 bases between. CDR3 length: 17 residues. For the CDR3, the DNA is TGTGCCAGCAGCTTAGTATCAGGGGTAGAAGACACCGGGGAGCTGTTTTTT. It translates to CASSLVSGVEDTGELFF.

This clone has only one observation. The sample has other DNA sequences that encode this CDR3 too. The V call is TRBV6-1, the J call TRBJ2-7, with 9 bases that match TRBD2. The CDR3 is 14 residues long. Trimming at V came to 6 bases and at J to 0 bases, leaving 3 bases not matched to a gene. CDR1 and CDR2 (germline): MNHNS, SASEGT. CDR3 amino acids: CASRLTSGSYEQYF. The CDR3 region has the DNA TGTGCCAGCAGGTTGACTAGCGGCTCCTACGAGCAGTACTTC.

This clone was seen a handful of times. The V and J genes are TRBV6-5 and TRBJ2-2, with D perhaps TRBD1 (6 bases). V dropped 6 bases and J dropped 4 bases, with 9 bases sitting between them. There are 13 residues in the CDR3. Germline lookup yields CDR1 MNHEY and CDR2 SVGAGI. As DNA, the CDR3 is TGTGCCAGCAGCCCAGGGGTCACCGGGGAGCTGTTTTTT. It specifies CASSPGVTGELFF.

As to this clone: Other DNA variants within this sample encode the same CDR3. The gene calls are TRBV9 and TRBJ1-2; D ambiguous. Per germline, CDR1 SGDLS and CDR2 YYNGEE. The CDR3 covers 14 residues. Trimming took off 0 bases at V and 5 bases at J, with 11 bases between the two ends. CDR3 amino acids: CASSVGGRDYGYTF. The CDR3 coding sequence is TGTGCCAGCAGCGTAGGTGGCCGCGATTATGGCTACACCTTC. The variable domain in full, with the rest retrieved from reference TRBV9 and TRBJ1-2, is DSGVTQTPKHLITATGQRVTLRCSPRSGDLSVYWYQQSLDQGLQFLIQYYNGEERAKGNILERFSAQQFPDLHSELNLSSLELGDSALYFCASSVGGRDYGYTFGSGTRLTVV.

This clone was observed once. This chain uses TRBV27 with TRBJ1-1, with D uncertain. The germline V and J ends were trimmed by 7 bases and 6 bases, with 9 bases remaining between them. Looked up from germline, CDR1 is MNHEY and CDR2 is SMNVEV (reference sequence). CDR3 length equals 11 residues. The CDR3 region has the DNA TGTGCCAGCAAGGTCGGAGCTGAAGCTTTCTTT. Its protein product is CASKVGAEAFF.